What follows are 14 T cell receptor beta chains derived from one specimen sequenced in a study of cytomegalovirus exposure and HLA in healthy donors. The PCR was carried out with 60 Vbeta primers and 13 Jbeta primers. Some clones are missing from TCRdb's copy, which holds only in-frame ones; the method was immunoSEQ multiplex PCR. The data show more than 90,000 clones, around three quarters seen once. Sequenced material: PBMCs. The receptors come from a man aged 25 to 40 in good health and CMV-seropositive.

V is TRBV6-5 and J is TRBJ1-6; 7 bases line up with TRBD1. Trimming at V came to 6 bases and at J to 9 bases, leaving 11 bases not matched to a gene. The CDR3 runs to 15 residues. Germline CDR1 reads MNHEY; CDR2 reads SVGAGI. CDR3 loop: CASSRDRERISPLHF. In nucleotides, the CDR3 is TGTGCCAGCAGCCGAGACAGGGAGAGGATTTCACCCCTCCACTTT.

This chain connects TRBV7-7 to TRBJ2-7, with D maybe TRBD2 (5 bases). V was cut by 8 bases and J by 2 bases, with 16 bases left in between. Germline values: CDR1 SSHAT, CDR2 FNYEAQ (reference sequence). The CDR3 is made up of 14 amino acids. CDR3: CASVLVRGTYEQYF. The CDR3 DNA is TGTGCCAGCGTCCTTGTACGAGGGACCTACGAGCAGTACTTC.

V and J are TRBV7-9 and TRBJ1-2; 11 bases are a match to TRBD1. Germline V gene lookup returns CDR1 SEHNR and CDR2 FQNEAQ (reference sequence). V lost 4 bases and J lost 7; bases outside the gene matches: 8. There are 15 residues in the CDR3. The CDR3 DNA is TGTGCCAGCAGCTCCCCCCGGACAGGGGGCCTTGGCTACACCTTC. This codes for CASSSPRTGGLGYTF.

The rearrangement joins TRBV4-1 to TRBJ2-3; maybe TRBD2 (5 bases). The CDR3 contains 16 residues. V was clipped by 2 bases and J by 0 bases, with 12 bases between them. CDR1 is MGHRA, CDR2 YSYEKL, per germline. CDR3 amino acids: CASSQRAPGSTDTQYF. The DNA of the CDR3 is TGCGCCAGCAGCCAAAGAGCCCCGGGAAGCACAGATACGCAGTATTTT.

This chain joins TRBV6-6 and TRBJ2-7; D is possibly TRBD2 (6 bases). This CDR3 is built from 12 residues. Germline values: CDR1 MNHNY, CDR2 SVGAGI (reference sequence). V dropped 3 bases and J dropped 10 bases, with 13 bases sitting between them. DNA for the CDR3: TGTGCCAGCAGTTATGCGGGACGGATTCAGTACTTC. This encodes CASSYAGRIQYF.

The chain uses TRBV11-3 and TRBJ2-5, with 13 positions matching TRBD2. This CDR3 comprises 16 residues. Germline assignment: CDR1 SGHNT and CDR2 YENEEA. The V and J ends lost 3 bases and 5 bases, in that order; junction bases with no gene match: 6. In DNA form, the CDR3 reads TGTGCCAGCAGCTTGGGACTAGCGGGGTCGTCGGAGACCCAGTACTTC. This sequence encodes CASSLGLAGSSETQYF.

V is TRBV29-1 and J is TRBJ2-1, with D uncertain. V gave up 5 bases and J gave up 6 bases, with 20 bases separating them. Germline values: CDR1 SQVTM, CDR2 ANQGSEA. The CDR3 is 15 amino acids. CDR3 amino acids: CSVPSQLPVGNEQFF. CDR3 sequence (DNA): TGCAGCGTTCCATCACAGTTGCCGGTTGGCAATGAGCAGTTCTTC.

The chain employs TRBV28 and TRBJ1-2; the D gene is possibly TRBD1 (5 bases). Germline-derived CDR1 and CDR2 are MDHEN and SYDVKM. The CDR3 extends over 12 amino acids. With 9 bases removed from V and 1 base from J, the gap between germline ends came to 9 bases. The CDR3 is CASRGFNYGYTF. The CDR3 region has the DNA TGTGCCAGTCGGGGGTTTAACTATGGCTACACCTTC.

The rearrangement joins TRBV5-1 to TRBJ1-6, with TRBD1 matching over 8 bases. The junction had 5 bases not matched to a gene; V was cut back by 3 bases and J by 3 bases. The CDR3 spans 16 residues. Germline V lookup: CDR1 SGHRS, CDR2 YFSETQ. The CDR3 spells CASSSTGGNYNSPLHF. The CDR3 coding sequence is TGCGCCAGCAGCTCCACAGGGGGAAACTATAATTCACCCCTCCACTTT.

The CDR3 DNA follows: TGTGCCAGCAGTGAAAACCTAGCGGTCTACAATGAGCAGTTCTTC. Encoded protein: CASSENLAVYNEQFF. The chain couples TRBV2 to TRBJ2-1; 7 bases line up with TRBD2. The CDR3 runs to 15 residues. V shed 2 bases and J 3 bases; nucleotides not matched to a gene: 4. Per the germline V gene, CDR1 is SNHLY and CDR2 is FYNNEI.

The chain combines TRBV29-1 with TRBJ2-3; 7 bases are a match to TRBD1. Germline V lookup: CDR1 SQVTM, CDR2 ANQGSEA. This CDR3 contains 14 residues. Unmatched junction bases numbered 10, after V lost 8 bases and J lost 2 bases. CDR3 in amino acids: CSFSGQSSTDTQYF. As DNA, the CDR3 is TGCAGCTTCTCGGGACAGAGTTCCACAGATACGCAGTATTTT.

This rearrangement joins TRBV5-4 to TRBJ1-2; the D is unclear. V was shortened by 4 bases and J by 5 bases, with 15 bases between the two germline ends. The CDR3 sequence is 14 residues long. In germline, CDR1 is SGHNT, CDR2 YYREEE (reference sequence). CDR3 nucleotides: TGTGCCAGCAGCCCACGTGGAAAGCGGTATGGCTACACCTTC. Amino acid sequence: CASSPRGKRYGYTF.

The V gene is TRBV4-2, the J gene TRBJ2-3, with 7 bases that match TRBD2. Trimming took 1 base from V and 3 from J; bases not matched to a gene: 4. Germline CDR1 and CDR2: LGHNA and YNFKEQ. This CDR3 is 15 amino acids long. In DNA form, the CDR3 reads TGTGCCAGCAGCCAAGGAGCGGGGAGAACAGATACGCAGTATTTT. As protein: CASSQGAGRTDTQYF.

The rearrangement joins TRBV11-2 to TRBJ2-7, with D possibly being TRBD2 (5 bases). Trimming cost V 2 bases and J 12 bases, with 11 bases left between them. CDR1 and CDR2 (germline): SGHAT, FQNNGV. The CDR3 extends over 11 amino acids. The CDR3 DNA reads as TGTGCCAGCAGCTTAAGGGAGACGGTGTACTTC. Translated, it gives CASSLRETVYF.